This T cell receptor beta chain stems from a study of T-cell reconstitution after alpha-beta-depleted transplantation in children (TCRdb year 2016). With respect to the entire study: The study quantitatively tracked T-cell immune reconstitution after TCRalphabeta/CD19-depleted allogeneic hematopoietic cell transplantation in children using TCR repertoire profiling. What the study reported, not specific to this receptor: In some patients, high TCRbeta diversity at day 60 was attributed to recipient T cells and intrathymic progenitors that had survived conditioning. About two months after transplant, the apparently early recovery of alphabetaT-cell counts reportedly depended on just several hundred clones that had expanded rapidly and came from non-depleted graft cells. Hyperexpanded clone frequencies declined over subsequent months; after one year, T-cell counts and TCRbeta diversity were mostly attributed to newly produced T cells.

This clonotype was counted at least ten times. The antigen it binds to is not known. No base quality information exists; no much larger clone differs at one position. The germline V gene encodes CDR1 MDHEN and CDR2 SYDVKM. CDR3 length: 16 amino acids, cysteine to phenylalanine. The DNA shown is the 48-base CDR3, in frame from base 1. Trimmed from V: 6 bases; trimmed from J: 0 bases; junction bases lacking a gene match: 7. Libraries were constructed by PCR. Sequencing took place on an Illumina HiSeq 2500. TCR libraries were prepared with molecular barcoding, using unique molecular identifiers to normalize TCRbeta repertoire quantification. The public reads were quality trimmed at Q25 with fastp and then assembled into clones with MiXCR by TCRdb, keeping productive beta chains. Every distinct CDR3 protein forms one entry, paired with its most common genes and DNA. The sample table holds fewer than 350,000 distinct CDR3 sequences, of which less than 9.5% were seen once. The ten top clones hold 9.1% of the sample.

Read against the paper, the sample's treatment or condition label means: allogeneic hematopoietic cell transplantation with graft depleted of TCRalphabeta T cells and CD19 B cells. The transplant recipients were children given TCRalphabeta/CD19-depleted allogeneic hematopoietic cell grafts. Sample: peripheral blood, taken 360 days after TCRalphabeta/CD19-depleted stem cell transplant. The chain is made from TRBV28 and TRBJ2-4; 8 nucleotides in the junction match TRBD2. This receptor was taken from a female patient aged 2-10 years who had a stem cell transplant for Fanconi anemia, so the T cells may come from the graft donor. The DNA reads TGTGCCAGCAGCCAAAAGCGGGGGCTAGCCAAAAACATTCAGTACTTC. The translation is CASSQKRGLAKNIQYF. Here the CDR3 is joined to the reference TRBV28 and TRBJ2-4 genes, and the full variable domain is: DVKVTQSSRYLVKRTGEKVFLECVQDMDHENMFWYRQDPGLGLRLIYFSYDVKMKEKGDIPEGYSVSREKKERFSLILESASTNQTSMYLCASSQKRGLAKNIQYFGAGTRLSVL.